The T cell receptor beta chain under discussion was sequenced for a study of shared clonotypes between healthy human individuals. The CDR3 sequence is 13 residues long. In germline, CDR1 is MGHRA, CDR2 YSYEKL. Trimming took 4 bases from V and 6 from J, leaving 11 bases between them. Study findings and constraints: Estimated richness was generally greater in naive than memory subsets.

To note about this clone: The antigen is unknown.

Some clones are missing from TCRdb's copy, which holds only in-frame ones; the method was immunoSEQ multiplex PCR. The table has approximately 620,000 clones, about 97% seen once. The sample was naive CD4+ T cells sorted from blood. Subset noted: CD45RA+ positively selected. The chain recombines TRBV4-1 with TRBJ2-3; unclear D gene. The clonotype originates from a woman aged 25-40 years in good health. CDR3 bases: TGCGCCAGCAGCCCCGATGGTTCGGATACGCAGTATTTT. Translated, it gives CASSPDGSDTQYF.